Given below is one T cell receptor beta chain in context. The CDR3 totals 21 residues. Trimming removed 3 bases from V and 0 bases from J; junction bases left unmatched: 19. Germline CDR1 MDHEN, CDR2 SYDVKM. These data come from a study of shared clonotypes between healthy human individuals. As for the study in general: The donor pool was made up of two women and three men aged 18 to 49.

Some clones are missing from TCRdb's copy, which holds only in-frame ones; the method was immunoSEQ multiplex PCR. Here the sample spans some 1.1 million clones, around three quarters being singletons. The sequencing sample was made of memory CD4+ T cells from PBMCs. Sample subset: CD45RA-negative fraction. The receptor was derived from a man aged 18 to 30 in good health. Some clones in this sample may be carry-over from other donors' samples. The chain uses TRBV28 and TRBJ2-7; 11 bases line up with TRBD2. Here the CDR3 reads CASSLGWGGLAGPSSSYEQYF. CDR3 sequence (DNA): TGTGCCAGCAGTTTGGGCTGGGGCGGACTAGCGGGTCCAAGTAGCTCCTACGAGCAGTACTTC.